These 22 T cell receptor beta chains were sequenced from one sample in a study of patients and donors after allogeneic stem cell transplantation. In TCRdb, the RT-PCR reads were re-called with MiXCR into one record per CDR3 protein. The repertoire holds 150,000 to 200,000 distinct CDR3 sequences, with approximately 22% as singletons. Sequencing input: blood, either unsorted or a sorted T cell fraction (not recorded which). Source of these receptors: a human donor who was either an allogeneic HSCT recipient or a stem cell or donor lymphocyte infusion donor (not recorded which). It is not recorded whose cells these are; they may come from a transplant donor.

The J gene is TRBJ2-5, the V gene TRBV2; D not certain. CDR3 length: 14 residues. From germline, CDR1 is SNHLY and CDR2 FYNNEI. Trimming removed 7 bases at V and 5 bases at J, with 17 bases between. The CDR3 nucleotides read TGTGCCAGCAAGTGGGGTTCCGAAGCGGAGACCCAGTACTTC. This codes for CASKWGSEAETQYF.

The genes are TRBV28 and TRBJ1-6, with TRBD1 as a possible D gene (5 bases). CDR3 length: 15 residues. Germline V gene lookup returns CDR1 MDHEN and CDR2 SYDVKM. V dropped 4 bases and J dropped 9 bases, with 16 bases sitting between them. The CDR3 nucleotides are TGTGCCAGCAGTTCCTACCTCAAACAGGTTTCACCCCTCCACTTT. It yields the protein CASSSYLKQVSPLHF.

This clonotype was counted many times. The rearrangement links TRBV27 to TRBJ1-2; TRBD1 matches 9 bases. Germline V gives CDR1 MNHEY, CDR2 SMNVEV (reference sequence). This CDR3 has 14 amino acids. After removal of 3 bases from V and 7 bases from J, the junction contained 6 bases not matched to a gene. The CDR3 protein is CASSLTQGAFGYTF. CDR3 DNA: TGTGCCAGCAGTTTGACACAGGGGGCCTTTGGCTACACCTTC.

This sequence joins TRBV7-6 and TRBJ2-3; D possibly uses TRBD1 or TRBD2 (6 bases each). There are 13 residues in the CDR3. V was cut by 3 bases and J by 6 bases, with 10 bases left in between. Germline V lookup: CDR1 SGHVS, CDR2 FNYEAQ. CDR3 sequence (DNA): TGTGCCAGCAGCTTGCAGGGGAGGGATACGCAGTATTTT. Residues: CASSLQGRDTQYF.

This clonotype showed up just a few times. CDR3 sequence reads: CASGKGNTEAFF. Here the CDR3 DNA reads TGCGCCAGCGGCAAGGGTAACACTGAAGCTTTCTTT. This rearrangement joins TRBV5-1 to TRBJ1-1; no clear D gene. The CDR3 is 12 residues long. The V end lost 7 bases, the J end lost 2 bases, and 9 bases lay between the germline ends. The germline V gene encodes CDR1 SGHRS and CDR2 YFSETQ.

The J gene is TRBJ2-7, the V gene TRBV6-2 or TRBV6-3; 13 bases map to TRBD2. Germline V lookup: CDR1 MNHEY, CDR2 SVGEGT. V was pared by 0 bases and J by 7 bases, with 9 bases of the junction left unmatched. This CDR3 region has 17 residues. Written as DNA, the CDR3 is TGTGCCAGCAGTTACTCAAGGACTAGCGGGAGCACACGGGAGCAGTACTTC. Translation: CASSYSRTSGSTREQYF.

The chain is built from TRBV20-1 and TRBJ2-7; D gene ambiguous. The length of the CDR3 is 13 residues. V was cut by 6 bases and J by 0 bases, with 12 bases left in between. The germline V gene encodes CDR1 DFQATT and CDR2 SNEGSKA (reference sequence). The CDR3 nucleotides are TGCAGTGCGCTAGACGGCAGCTCCTACGAGCAGTACTTC. Amino acid sequence: CSALDGSSYEQYF.

The gene calls are TRBV6-5 and TRBJ2-5; TRBD2 matches 10 bases. The germline V gene has CDR1 MNHEY and CDR2 SVGAGI. V dropped 0 bases and J dropped 5; count of bases not matched to a gene: 6. The CDR3 spans 16 residues. The CDR3 coding sequence is TGTGCCAGCAGTTACTCTTCCAGCGGGAGGGGGGAGACCCAGTACTTC. This gives the protein CASSYSSSGRGETQYF.

This clonotype has only a few counts. CDR3 residues: CASSLEISGPLHF. As DNA, the CDR3 is TGTGCCAGCAGCTTAGAGATATCCGGGCCCCTCCACTTT. This chain links TRBV7-9 with TRBJ1-6; D remains ambiguous. The CDR3 runs to 13 residues. Deletions cut 1 base from V and 13 bases from J, with 11 bases between. Germline CDR1 is SEHNR and CDR2 is FQNEAQ (reference sequence).

The chain recombines TRBV15 with TRBJ2-1; D possibly corresponds to TRBD2 (5 bases). CDR1 is LNHNV, CDR2 YYDKDF, per germline (reference sequence). The CDR3 is 17 residues long. V lost 0 bases to trimming and J lost 7 bases, with 19 bases between them. CDR3 in DNA: TGTGCCACCAGCAGAGATCTTCGCGGAGGCCTATGGAATGAGCAGTTCTTC. Translated, it gives CATSRDLRGGLWNEQFF. Full variable domain (outside the CDR3, taken from reference TRBV15 and TRBJ2-1): DAMVIQNPRYQVTQFGKPVTLSCSQTLNHNVMYWYQQKSSQAPKLLFHYYDKDFNNEADTPDNFQSRRPNTSFCFLDIRSPGLGDTAMYLCATSRDLRGGLWNEQFFGPGTRLTVL.

This clonotype has a handful of counts. The V gene is TRBV29-1, the J gene TRBJ1-3; no definite D call. This CDR3 has 12 residues. The germline V gene has CDR1 SQVTM and CDR2 ANQGSEA. V was pared by 5 bases and J by 0 bases, with 5 bases between. CDR3 protein: CSVWHSGNTIYF. The CDR3, as DNA: TGCAGCGTTTGGCACTCTGGAAACACCATATATTTT.

This clonotype has a handful of counts. This chain joins TRBV5-5 and TRBJ2-3; 7 nucleotides line up with TRBD2. The germline V gene has CDR1 SGHKS and CDR2 YYEKEE (reference sequence). The J segment lost 4 bases and the V segment lost 3 bases, leaving 2 bases of the junction unmatched. This CDR3 is built from 13 residues. CDR3 sequence reads: CASSWEGPDTQYF. The DNA of the CDR3 is TGTGCCAGCAGCTGGGAGGGGCCAGATACGCAGTATTTT.

The sample holds many counts of this clonotype. CDR3 loop: CASSVGPSLEKLFF. The CDR3 DNA reads TGTGCCAGCAGCGTAGGACCGAGCTTAGAAAAACTGTTTTTT. V gene TRBV9 combines with J gene TRBJ1-4; the D is unclear. CDR3 length: 14 residues. Germline CDR1 reads SGDLS; CDR2 reads YYNGEE. Trimming removed 0 bases from V and 8 bases from J, with 11 bases in between.

The chain recombines TRBV12-3 or TRBV12-4 with TRBJ1-2, with TRBD1 as a possible D gene (6 bases). The V and J ends lost 5 bases and 4 bases respectively, with 8 bases between them. This CDR3 has 12 residues. CDR3 coding DNA: TGTGCCAGCAGTGGACAGAGCTATGGCTACACCTTC. This translates into CASSGQSYGYTF.

This clonotype was found many times. This chain uses TRBV5-1 with TRBJ1-3; no definite D call. The CDR3 has 16 residues. V was pared by 0 bases and J by 4 bases, with 14 bases between. Germline V gives CDR1 SGHRS, CDR2 YFSETQ. As DNA, the CDR3 is TGCGCCAGCAGCTTGGGAGGAGGACTCCTCGGAAACACCATATATTTT. Residues: CASSLGGGLLGNTIYF.

This clonotype was observed many times. This rearrangement joins TRBV6-5 to TRBJ1-1; TRBD1 agrees at 8 bases. The CDR3 has 14 amino acids. Losses at the gene ends were 2 bases for V and 2 bases for J; bases not matched to a gene: 1. Germline V gene sequence: CDR1 MNHEY, CDR2 SVGAGI. CDR3 amino acids: CASSYGQGNTEAFF. CDR3 bases: TGTGCCAGCAGTTACGGACAGGGAAACACTGAAGCTTTCTTT.

This clonotype occurred many times. The chain recombines TRBV5-1 with TRBJ1-3; 8 nucleotides line up with TRBD1. There are 16 residues in the CDR3. Germline CDR1 is SGHRS and CDR2 is YFSETQ. The V and J ends lost 5 bases and 1 base, in that order; junction bases with no gene match: 8. Here the CDR3 reads CASRIATGASGNTIYF. The CDR3, as DNA: TGCGCCAGCAGAATCGCGACAGGGGCTTCTGGAAACACCATATATTTT. Combining the CDR3 with reference TRBV5-1 and TRBJ1-3 gives the whole variable domain KAGVTQTPRYLIKTRGQQVTLSCSPISGHRSVSWYQQTPGQGLQFLFEYFSETQRNKGNFPGRFSGRQFSNSRSEMNVSTLELGDSALYLCASRIATGASGNTIYFGEGSWLTVV.

In this sample, this clonotype turned up a few times. V gene TRBV20-1 combines with J gene TRBJ2-3; maybe TRBD2 (5 bases). The CDR3 extends over 16 amino acids. V lost 2 bases, J lost 2 bases, and 17 bases lay in between. Germline-derived CDR1 and CDR2 are DFQATT and SNEGSKA (reference sequence). The CDR3 here is CSARSAQRHHTDTQYF. The CDR3 coding sequence is TGCAGTGCTAGATCGGCGCAGCGGCACCACACAGATACGCAGTATTTT.

This clonotype was seen only a few times. The rearrangement joins TRBV20-1 to TRBJ1-2; possibly TRBD1 for D (5 bases). Trimming shortened V by 0 bases and J by 4 bases, and 12 bases separated the two germline ends. CDR1 is DFQATT and CDR2 is SNEGSKA in the germline V gene (reference sequence). The CDR3 runs 14 residues. CDR3 loop: CSARDSEGTYGYTF. CDR3 coding DNA: TGCAGTGCTAGAGATTCTGAAGGGACCTATGGCTACACCTTC.

This clonotype has only a few counts. The rearrangement links TRBV3-1 to TRBJ1-1; the D gene is possibly TRBD1 (5 bases). CDR1 and CDR2 (germline): LGHDT, YNNKEL (reference sequence). The germline V and J ends were trimmed by 4 bases and 0 bases, with 12 bases remaining between them. The CDR3 covers 15 residues. The CDR3 spells CASSRNRGLNTEAFF. For the CDR3, the DNA is TGTGCCAGCAGCCGAAATCGGGGCCTGAACACTGAAGCTTTCTTT.

The rearrangement uses TRBV20-1 and TRBJ2-3; no reliable D call. Trimming left V 0 bases short and J 4 bases short, with 2 bases between. Germline CDR1 and CDR2: DFQATT and SNEGSKA (reference sequence). The CDR3 is 11 residues long. CDR3 protein: CSARDADTQYF. In DNA form, the CDR3 reads TGCAGTGCTAGAGATGCAGATACGCAGTATTTT.

CDR3 coding DNA: TGTGCCAGCAGTTGGGGGACTAGCGAGACCCAGTACTTC. Translated: CASSWGTSETQYF. V is TRBV12-3 or TRBV12-4 and J is TRBJ2-5; 9 bases align to TRBD2. Losses at the gene ends were 4 bases for V and 5 bases for J; bases not matched to a gene: 2. The CDR3 runs to 13 residues.